The clone carrying this T cell receptor beta chain showed up just a few times. This specimen comes from a study of blood T cell repertoires in COVID-19. Across the study: The study drew acute and convalescent COVID-19 samples from the United States, Italy and Spain. PBMCs, B-cell-depleted T cells, or T cells were the source of the cDNA or gDNA that made up the material.

V dropped 6 bases and J dropped 9; count of bases not matched to a gene: 7. This CDR3 comprises 15 residues. Germline V gene data show CDR1 as MNHEY and CDR2 as SVGAGI. Clones were sequenced by immunoSEQ multiplex PCR, and TCRdb holds only the in-frame ones, with some missing. Among over 60,000 clones listed, about 81% were seen once. This chain links TRBV6-5 with TRBJ2-1, with TRBD2 matching over 14 bases. Sequencing was done on a sample of peripheral blood. The clonotype comes from a woman older than 75 with acute or convalescent COVID-19. This chain's CDR3 is CASRGTSGRVSEQFF. The CDR3 DNA sequence: TGTGCCAGCAGGGGGACTAGCGGGAGAGTAAGTGAGCAGTTCTTC.